This is a list of T cell receptor beta chains from one sample in a study of cytomegalovirus exposure and HLA in healthy donors. The repertoire was sequenced with immunoSEQ multiplex PCR; TCRdb's copy has only in-frame clones and lacks some. The table includes more than 150,000 clones, about 90% detected once. The sample consisted of PBMCs. These TCRs come from a girl less than two years old in good health and CMV-seronegative. The CDR3 runs from the conserved cysteine through the conserved F or W. D genes are given only for firm matches. Size tells how often a clone was seen (once, few, many) or the class of an expanded clone, and some rows leave it out.

cdr3_length	v_call	d_call	clone_size	j_call	cdr3_nt	cdr3_aa
15	TRBV2	.	.	TRBJ2-2	TGTGCCAGCAGTGAGGTGCGGCCGAACACCGGGGAGCTGTTTTTT	CASSEVRPNTGELFF
18	TRBV7-2	TRBD2	.	TRBJ2-1	TGTGCCAGCAGCTCGCCACGGGGGACTAGCGGTACCTACAATGAGCAGTTCTTC	CASSSPRGTSGTYNEQFF
15	TRBV25-1	TRBD2	.	TRBJ2-1	TGTGCCAGCAGTGAAAAGGGACTAGCCCCCAATGAGCAGTTCTTC	CASSEKGLAPNEQFF
14	TRBV18	.	.	TRBJ1-5	TGTGCCAGCTCAGAGCTTCCGAGAGATCAGCCCCAGCATTTT	CASSELPRDQPQHF
15	TRBV11-2	TRBD2	.	TRBJ2-7	TGTGCCAGCAGCTCAACTAGCGGGAGGGCCTACGAGCAGTACTTC	CASSSTSGRAYEQYF
15	TRBV7-6	.	.	TRBJ2-7	TGTGCCAGCAGCTTAGCGCAGGGCAAGAAATACGAGCAGTACTTC	CASSLAQGKKYEQYF
15	TRBV28	TRBD2	.	TRBJ2-5	TGTGCCAGCCAGCCGGGGGGGGTTGGAGCTGAGACCCAGTACTTC	CASQPGGVGAETQYF
14	TRBV7-2	TRBD1	.	TRBJ2-1	TGTGCCAGACAACCACAGGGGTACTACAATGAGCAGTTCTTC	CARQPQGYYNEQFF
14	TRBV7-9	TRBD1	once	TRBJ2-7	TGTGCCAGCAGCTTAGAGGACAGGGCCTACGAGCAGTACTTC	CASSLEDRAYEQYF
14	TRBV6-1	.	.	TRBJ2-5	TGTGCCAGCACCGACCCTACAGCACAAGAGACCCAGTACTTC	CASTDPTAQETQYF
13	TRBV4-3	.	once	TRBJ1-1	TGCGCCAGTCGCGTCGAGGGGGGGACTGAAGCTTTCTTT	CASRVEGGTEAFF
15	TRBV5-1	TRBD1	.	TRBJ1-5	TGCGCCAGCAGCCTAACAGGGGGCGGCAATCAGCCCCAGCATTTT	CASSLTGGGNQPQHF
18	TRBV19	.	.	TRBJ1-5	TGCGCCAGTAGAGACAGGTTTGTGGGGGTGGCCCTTAATCAGCCCCAGCATTTT	CASRDRFVGVALNQPQHF
15	TRBV12-5	TRBD1	.	TRBJ1-5	TGTGCTAGTGGTCCTGACAGGGGGCGAAATCAGCCCCAGCATTTT	CASGPDRGRNQPQHF
15	TRBV10-3	TRBD1	.	TRBJ1-1	TGTGCCATCAATTCTAGGGGGCTCATGAACACTGAAGCTTTCTTT	CAINSRGLMNTEAFF
12	TRBV30	.	.	TRBJ1-3	TGTGCCCTACAGGGTACGGTAAACACCATATATTTT	CALQGTVNTIYF
14	TRBV13	TRBD1	.	TRBJ2-5	TGTGCCAGCAGCGACCGACAGGGTCGGCAGACCCAGTACTTC	CASSDRQGRQTQYF
12	TRBV5-5	.	.	TRBJ2-7	TGTGCCAGCAGCCCCGGTCGTTACGAGCAGTACTTC	CASSPGRYEQYF
15	TRBV6-5	TRBD1	.	TRBJ2-7	TGTGCCAGCAGCCCTTCCGGGACAGGGGTATACGAGCAGTACTTC	CASSPSGTGVYEQYF
13	TRBV6-5	.	.	TRBJ2-1	TGTGCCAGCAGACGGGACTTATACAATGAGCAGTTCTTC	CASRRDLYNEQFF
13	TRBV10-3	TRBD1	.	TRBJ2-7	TGTGCCATCAATCGGGCAGGGGGCAACGAGCAGTACTTC	CAINRAGGNEQYF
15	TRBV5-6	TRBD1	once	TRBJ2-2	TGTGCCAGCAGCTTCCATGACAGGGTGGCCGGGGAGCTGTTTTTT	CASSFHDRVAGELFF
15	TRBV6-5	.	.	TRBJ2-2	TGTGCCAGCAGGGGGGCCAGTAAGGTCTACGGGGAGCTGTTTTTT	CASRGASKVYGELFF
16	TRBV5-1	.	.	TRBJ1-6	TGCGCCAGCAGCTTTGTGATGGGGGGGCGAAATTCACCCCTCCACTTT	CASSFVMGGRNSPLHF
15	TRBV4-3	.	.	TRBJ2-7	TGCGCCAGCAGCCAAGGTCTGGGACACTCCTACGAGCAGTACTTC	CASSQGLGHSYEQYF
16	TRBV11-2	.	.	TRBJ2-3	TGTGCCAGCAGCAAAGACTGGCCTCCTAGCACAGATACGCAGTATTTT	CASSKDWPPSTDTQYF